This entry is about one T cell receptor beta chain. The sample is drawn from a study of blood T cell repertoires in COVID-19. Adults between roughly 18 and 95 years of age took part from some 25 US areas. The study counted Cohort 3 donors as recovered given two negative PCRs, clearance, or symptom resolution. Using immunoSEQ multiplex PCR, the repertoire was profiled, and TCRdb retains in-frame clones only, with some absent. This table has approximately 240,000 clones, around nine tenths appearing once. This CDR3 is 15 amino acids long. Germline lookup yields CDR1 SGDLS and CDR2 YYNGEE. V was pared by 2 bases and J by 4 bases, with 13 bases between.

This sequence joins TRBV9 and TRBJ1-3; the D is unclear. The sample was PBMCs or T cells enriched from blood (not recorded which). This TCR was sampled from a woman aged 18-29 years who had recovered from COVID-19. Here the CDR3 reads CASSVRHDRGNTIYF. The CDR3 DNA is TGTGCCAGCAGCGTGCGACACGACCGAGGAAACACCATATATTTT.